These 7 T cell receptor beta chains originate from one sample sequenced in a study of control samples from healthy donors and cancer patients. Method: immunoSEQ multiplex PCR; TCRdb's copy keeps in-frame clones and lacks some. In the table there are 70,000 or so clones, more than 75% of which are singletons. Sample: blood. The receptors were sampled from a man in his forties or fifties in good health.

The chain has TRBV3-1 (or the pseudogene TRBV3-2) and TRBJ2-5; 7 nucleotides line up with TRBD1. The ends lost 3 bases at V and 4 bases at J; junction bases unmatched: 2. Germline lookup yields CDR1 LGHDT and CDR2 YNNKEL (reference sequence). The length of the CDR3 is 13 residues. The CDR3 region is CASSQRGRETQYF. The CDR3 DNA reads as TGTGCCAGCAGCCAGAGGGGGCGAGAGACCCAGTACTTC.

V is TRBV18 and J is TRBJ2-3; D call uncertain. Germline V gives CDR1 KGHSH, CDR2 LQKENI. This CDR3 spans 15 amino acids. V was shortened by 3 bases and J by 0 bases, with 10 bases between the two germline ends. The CDR3 sequence is CASSPIAASTDTQYF. CDR3 in DNA: TGTGCCAGCTCACCCATCGCTGCTAGCACAGATACGCAGTATTTT.

The chain links TRBV5-4 to TRBJ2-3, with D possibly TRBD1 on 5 matching bases. Looked up from germline, CDR1 is SGHNT and CDR2 is YYREEE (reference sequence). V lost 4 bases and J 0 bases, leaving 9 bases between the germline ends. The CDR3 covers 14 residues. For the CDR3, the DNA is TGTGCCAGCAGCCATTCAGGGAGCACAGATACGCAGTATTTT. Its translation: CASSHSGSTDTQYF. Full variable domain (remainder filled in from reference TRBV5-4 and TRBJ2-3): ETGVTQSPTHLIKTRGQQVTLRCSSQSGHNTVSWYQQALGQGPQFIFQYYREEENGRGNFPPRFSGLQFPNYSSELNVNALELDDSALYLCASSHSGSTDTQYFGPGTRLTVL.

The chain couples TRBV5-6 to TRBJ1-1; possible D gene TRBD1, 5 bases. The CDR3 is 18 residues long. The germline gives CDR1 SGHDT, CDR2 YYEEEE. V shed 6 bases and J shed 0 bases, with 24 bases lying between them. This chain's CDR3 is CASIPGWTQGVMNTEAFF. DNA of the CDR3: TGTGCCAGCATCCCCGGGTGGACGCAGGGAGTGATGAACACTGAAGCTTTCTTT.

The rearrangement joins TRBV9 to TRBJ1-1; no firm D call. Germline CDR1 SGDLS, CDR2 YYNGEE. V was trimmed by 4 bases and J by 5 bases, leaving 15 bases between them. This CDR3 region has 14 residues. CDR3 nucleotide sequence: TGTGCCAGCAGCCTCGAACATCGGGTTACTGAAGCTTTCTTT. It encodes CASSLEHRVTEAFF.

J is TRBJ2-3 and V is TRBV25-1, with D unclear. The V gene lost 4 bases and the J gene lost 6 bases, with 11 bases spanning the gap. The CDR3 is 13 residues long. Germline lookup yields CDR1 MGHDK and CDR2 SYGVNS. The CDR3 coding sequence is TGTGCCAGCAGTGTTGGACCGTTGGATACGCAGTATTTT. This translates into CASSVGPLDTQYF.

This sequence joins TRBV24-1 and TRBJ2-3; TRBD2 aligns across 13 bases. Germline V gene data show CDR1 as KGHDR and CDR2 as SFDVKD. The CDR3 spans 16 residues. V trimming: 4 bases; J trimming: 3 bases; junction bases outside the gene matches: 3. The CDR3 DNA reads TGTGCCACCAGTGAGACTAGCGGGAGGATTACAGATACGCAGTATTTT. This encodes CATSETSGRITDTQYF.